This T cell receptor beta chain was profiled in a study of Graves' ophthalmopathy and Graves' hyperthyroidism. The authors amplified TCR beta CDR3 regions from RNA transcripts. A first-round RT-PCR used HTBI primers, followed by a second-round multiplex PCR. TCRdb re-called the multiplex PCR reads with MiXCR, one entry per CDR3 protein. The table lists hundreds of thousands of distinct CDR3 sequences, approximately 40% of them singletons. This clonotype was found a few times. This receptor was identified in an adult man with Graves' ophthalmopathy. Input material: peripheral blood.

Here the CDR3 reads CASSYRTSGGPTYEQYF. DNA of the CDR3: TGTGCCAGCAGCTACAGGACTAGCGGGGGACCAACCTACGAGCAGTACTTC. This chain joins TRBV7-9 and TRBJ2-7; 13 bases match TRBD2. The V gene's germline CDR1 is SEHNR and CDR2 FQNEAQ (reference sequence). The length of the CDR3 is 17 residues. Trimming took 4 bases from V and 2 from J; bases not matched to a gene: 8.